This T cell receptor (beta chain) was captured in a study of T cell responses to AZD1222 COVID-19 vaccine. V dropped 2 bases and J dropped 0; count of bases not matched to a gene: 4. The germline gives CDR1 SNHLY, CDR2 FYNNEI. The CDR3 is 16 residues long. Measured with immunoSEQ multiplex PCR; TCRdb has only the in-frame clones, and not every one. The table lists more than 90,000 clones, around 89% of them singletons. This clone was found once. The chain joins TRBV2 to TRBJ2-5; TRBD2 matches 9 bases. The clonotype comes from an adult who received the AZD1222 COVID-19 vaccine. The specimen comprised peripheral blood, sampled 28 days after the second AZD1222 dose. The CDR3 DNA reads as TGTGCCAGCAGTGAAATGAGCGGGGGGAACCAAGAGACCCAGTACTTC. This encodes CASSEMSGGNQETQYF.